This T cell receptor (beta chain) was retrieved from a study of blood T cell repertoires in COVID-19. As for the study in general: Researchers got acute and convalescent COVID-19 samples from the United States, Italy and Spain. T cells, B-cell-depleted T cells, or PBMCs provided the cDNA or gDNA that served as material.

Libraries were prepared by immunoSEQ multiplex PCR; TCRdb keeps only in-frame clonotypes and omits some of them. The sample holds around 380,000 clones; roughly 77% are singletons and the top ten take roughly 1.2%. Germline assignment: CDR1 LNHDA and CDR2 SQIVND (reference sequence). The V and J ends lost 10 bases and 3 bases, in that order; junction bases with no gene match: 8. The CDR3 runs 13 residues. V gene TRBV19 combines with J gene TRBJ1-2, with TRBD1 matching 7 bases. Source material: peripheral blood. The sequence was collected from a human donor with acute or convalescent COVID-19. The donor label of this sample is uncertain. This chain's CDR3 is CATTTGEHYGYTF. CDR3 coding DNA: TGTGCCACCACAACAGGGGAGCACTATGGCTACACCTTC.